This TCR beta chain emerged from a study of blood T cell repertoires in COVID-19. Some clones are missing from TCRdb's copy, which holds only in-frame ones; the method was immunoSEQ multiplex PCR. The data show some 120,000 clones, approximately 83% seen once. Germline V gene sequence: CDR1 SGHRS, CDR2 YFSETQ. This CDR3 is 12 amino acids long. Trimming removed 4 bases from V and 9 bases from J, with 14 bases in between. The chain recombines TRBV5-1 with TRBJ2-7; D may be TRBD1 (6 bases). The receptor was derived from a woman between 50 and 59 years old who had recovered from COVID-19. What was sequenced was peripheral blood. The CDR3 is CASSTEQGWQYF. Written as DNA, the CDR3 is TGCGCCAGCAGCACAGAACAGGGATGGCAGTACTTC.